This T cell receptor (beta chain) was obtained from a study of CD8+ T cells in alopecia areata. General study points: It was lesional scalp, especially alopecia totalis/universalis, that showed higher clonality than normal scalp.

V lost 3 bases and J 3 bases, leaving 14 bases between the germline ends. The germline V gene has CDR1 ENHRY and CDR2 SYGVKD. This CDR3 has 15 residues. Treatment denoted: oral pan-JAK inhibitor, 5-10 mg twice daily. Note on this clone: Its antigen is currently unknown.

Once RNA had been extracted, it was reverse transcribed into cDNA to act as the sequencing template. Libraries were prepared by immunoSEQ multiplex PCR; TCRdb keeps only in-frame clonotypes and omits some of them. The table has 95,000 to 110,000 clones, 84% seen once; the top ten hold over 20%. This sequence joins TRBV10-3 and TRBJ1-1; perhaps TRBD1 as D (5 bases). Sequences were derived from CD8+ T cells sorted from blood, sampled at week 24, from a patient treated with tofacitinib. The source of this sequence is a human donor with alopecia areata. CDR3 region: CAISDSGVLDTEAFF. The CDR3 bases are TGTGCCATCAGTGATTCGGGGGTTCTGGACACTGAAGCTTTCTTT.